This T cell receptor beta chain emerged from a study of shared T cell receptors in the human thymus. Here immunoSEQ multiplex PCR was the method, and the copy in TCRdb shows in-frame clones only, minus some. The table has 650,000 to 950,000 clones, 80% to 90% seen once; the top ten hold roughly 0.01%. Between the trimmed V and J ends, which lost 0 bases and 1 base, there was a span of 13 bases. Germline lookup yields CDR1 SGHRS and CDR2 YFSETQ. The CDR3 has 16 residues. This same sample was also part of a study on human thymus T cells. That report notes: Corrective surgery for congenital heart defects was being performed on the healthy Finnish infants who served as donors. Resections that were taken during corrective heart surgery supplied the thymus tissue. Apparent skewing of V and J gene usage characterized both thymic and blood repertoires.

The rearrangement links TRBV5-1 to TRBJ1-1; D might be TRBD1 (5 bases). Sequenced: thymocytes. The receptor was derived from a girl younger than two with a congenital heart defect. CDR3: CASSLAGGRRNTEAFF. CDR3 in DNA: TGCGCCAGCAGCTTGGCCGGGGGACGTAGGAACACTGAAGCTTTCTTT.